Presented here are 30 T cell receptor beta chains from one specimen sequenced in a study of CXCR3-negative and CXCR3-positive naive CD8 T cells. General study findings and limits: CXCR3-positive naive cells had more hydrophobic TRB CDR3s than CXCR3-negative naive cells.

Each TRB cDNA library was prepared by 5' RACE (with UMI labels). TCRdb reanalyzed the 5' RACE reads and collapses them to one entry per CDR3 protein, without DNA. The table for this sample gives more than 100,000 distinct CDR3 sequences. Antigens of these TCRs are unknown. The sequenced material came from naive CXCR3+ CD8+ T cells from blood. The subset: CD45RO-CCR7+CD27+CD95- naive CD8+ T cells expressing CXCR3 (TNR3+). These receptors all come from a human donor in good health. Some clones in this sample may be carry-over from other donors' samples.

CDR3 residues: CASSYTYRAHTNTGELFF. This chain joins TRBV6-5 and TRBJ2-2; TCRdb selects TRBD1, and the lack of DNA leaves this call unchecked. The length of the CDR3 is 18 residues. Germline CDR1 MNHEY, CDR2 SVGAGI.

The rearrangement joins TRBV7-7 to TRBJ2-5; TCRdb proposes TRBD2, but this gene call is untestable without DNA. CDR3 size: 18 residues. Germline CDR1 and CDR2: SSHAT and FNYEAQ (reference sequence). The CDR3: CASSSHGTSGSLHETQYF.

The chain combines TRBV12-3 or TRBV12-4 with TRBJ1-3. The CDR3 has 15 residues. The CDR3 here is CASSLAGFSGNTIYF.

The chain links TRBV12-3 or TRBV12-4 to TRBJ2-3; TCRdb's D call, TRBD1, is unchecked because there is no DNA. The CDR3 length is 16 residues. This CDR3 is CASSFGTGTTTDTQYF.

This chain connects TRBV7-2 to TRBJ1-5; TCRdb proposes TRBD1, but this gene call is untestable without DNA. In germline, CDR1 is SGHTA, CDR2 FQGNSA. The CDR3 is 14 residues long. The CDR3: CASQMVGGRQPQHF.

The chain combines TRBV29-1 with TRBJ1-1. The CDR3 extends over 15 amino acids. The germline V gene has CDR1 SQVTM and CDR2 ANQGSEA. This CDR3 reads CSVEIFRDSGTEAFF.

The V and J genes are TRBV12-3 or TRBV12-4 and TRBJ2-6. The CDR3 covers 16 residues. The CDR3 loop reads CASSFSLPSGANVLTF.

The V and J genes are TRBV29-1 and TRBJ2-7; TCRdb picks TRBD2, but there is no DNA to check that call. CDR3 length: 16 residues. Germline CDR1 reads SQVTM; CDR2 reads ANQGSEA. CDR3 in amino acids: CSVYHATSGDPIEQYF.

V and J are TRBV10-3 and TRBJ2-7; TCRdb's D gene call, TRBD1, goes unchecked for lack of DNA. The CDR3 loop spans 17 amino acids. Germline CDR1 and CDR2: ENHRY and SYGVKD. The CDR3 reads CAISSIPGQGGVYEQYF.

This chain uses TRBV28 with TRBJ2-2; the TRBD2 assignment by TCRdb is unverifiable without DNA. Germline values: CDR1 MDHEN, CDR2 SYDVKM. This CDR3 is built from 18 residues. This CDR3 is CASSFIGLAGAVTGELFF. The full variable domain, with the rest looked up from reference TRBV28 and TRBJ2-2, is DVKVTQSSRYLVKRTGEKVFLECVQDMDHENMFWYRQDPGLGLRLIYFSYDVKMKEKGDIPEGYSVSREKKERFSLILESASTNQTSMYLCASSFIGLAGAVTGELFFGEGSRLTVL.

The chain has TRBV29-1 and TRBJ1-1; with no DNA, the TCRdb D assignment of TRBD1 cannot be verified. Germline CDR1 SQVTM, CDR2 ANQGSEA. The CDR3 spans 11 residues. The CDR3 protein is CSVTGGTEAFF.

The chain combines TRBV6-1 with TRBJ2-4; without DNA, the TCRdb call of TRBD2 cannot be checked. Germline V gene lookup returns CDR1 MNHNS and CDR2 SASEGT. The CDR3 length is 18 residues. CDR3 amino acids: CASSDGLAVILAKNIQYF.

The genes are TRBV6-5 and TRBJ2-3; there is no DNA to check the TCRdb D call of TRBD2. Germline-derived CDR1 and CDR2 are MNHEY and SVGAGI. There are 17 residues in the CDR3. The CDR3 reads CASSYSMDERGSDTQYF.

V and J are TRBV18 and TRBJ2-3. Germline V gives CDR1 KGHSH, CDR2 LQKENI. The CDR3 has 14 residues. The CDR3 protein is CASSPPMATDTQYF.

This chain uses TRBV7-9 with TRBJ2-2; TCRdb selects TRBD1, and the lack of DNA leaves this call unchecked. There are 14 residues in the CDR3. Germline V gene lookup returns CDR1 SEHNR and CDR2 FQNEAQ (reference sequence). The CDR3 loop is CASSLGAAVGELFF.

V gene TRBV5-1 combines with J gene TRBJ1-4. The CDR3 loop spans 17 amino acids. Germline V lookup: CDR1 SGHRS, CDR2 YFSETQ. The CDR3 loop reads CASSLGILGARNEKLFF.

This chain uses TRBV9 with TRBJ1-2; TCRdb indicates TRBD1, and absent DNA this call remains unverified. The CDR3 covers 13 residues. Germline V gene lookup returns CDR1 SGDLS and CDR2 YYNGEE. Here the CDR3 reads CASSADRNYGYTF.

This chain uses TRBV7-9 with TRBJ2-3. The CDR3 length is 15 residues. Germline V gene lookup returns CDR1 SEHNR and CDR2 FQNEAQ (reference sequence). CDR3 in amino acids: CASSSSGSGSDTQYF.

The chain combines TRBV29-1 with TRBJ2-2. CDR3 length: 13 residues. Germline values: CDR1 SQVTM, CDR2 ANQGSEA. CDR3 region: CSVDWLDTGELFF.

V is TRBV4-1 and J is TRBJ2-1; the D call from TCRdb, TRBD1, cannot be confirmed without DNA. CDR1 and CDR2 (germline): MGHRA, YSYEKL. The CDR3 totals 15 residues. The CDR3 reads CASSPGPSSYNEQFF.

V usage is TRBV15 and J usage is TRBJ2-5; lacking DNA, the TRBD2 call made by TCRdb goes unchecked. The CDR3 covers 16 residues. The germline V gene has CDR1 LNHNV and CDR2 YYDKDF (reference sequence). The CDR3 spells CATSRVEAGEQETQYF.

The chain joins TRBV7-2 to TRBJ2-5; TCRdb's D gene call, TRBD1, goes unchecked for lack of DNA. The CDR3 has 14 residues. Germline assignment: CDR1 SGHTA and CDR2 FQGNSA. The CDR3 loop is CASSQGAGGGGQYF.

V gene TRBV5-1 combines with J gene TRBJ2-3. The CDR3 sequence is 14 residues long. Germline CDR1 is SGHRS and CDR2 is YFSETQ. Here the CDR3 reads CASSLERVPDTQYF.

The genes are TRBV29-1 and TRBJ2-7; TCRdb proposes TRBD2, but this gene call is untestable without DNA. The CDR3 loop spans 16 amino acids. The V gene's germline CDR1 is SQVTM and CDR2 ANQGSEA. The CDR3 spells CSVEVASGTTGDEQYF.

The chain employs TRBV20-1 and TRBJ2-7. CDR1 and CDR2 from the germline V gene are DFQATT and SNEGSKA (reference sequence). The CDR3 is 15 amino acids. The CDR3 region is CSARPTDGDLYEQYF.

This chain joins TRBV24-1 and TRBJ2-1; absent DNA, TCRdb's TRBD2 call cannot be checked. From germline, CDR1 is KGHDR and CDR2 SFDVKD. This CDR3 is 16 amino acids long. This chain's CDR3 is CATREGAGGPGNEQFF.

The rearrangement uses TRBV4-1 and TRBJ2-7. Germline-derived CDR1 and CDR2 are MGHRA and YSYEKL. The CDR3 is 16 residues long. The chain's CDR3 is CASSAYKARSSYEQYF.

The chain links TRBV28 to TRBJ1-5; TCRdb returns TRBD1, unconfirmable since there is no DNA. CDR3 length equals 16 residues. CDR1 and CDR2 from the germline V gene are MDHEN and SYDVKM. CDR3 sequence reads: CASSSGTEYSNQPQHF.

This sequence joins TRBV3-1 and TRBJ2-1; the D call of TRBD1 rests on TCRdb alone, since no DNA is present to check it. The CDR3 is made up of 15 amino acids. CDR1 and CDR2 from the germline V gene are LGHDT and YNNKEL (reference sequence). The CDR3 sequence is CASSHKQGGYNEQFF.

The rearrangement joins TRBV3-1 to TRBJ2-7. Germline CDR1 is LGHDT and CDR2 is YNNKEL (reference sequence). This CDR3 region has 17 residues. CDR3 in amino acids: CASSQEHPNLWGYEQYF.